The rows below give T cell receptor beta chains drawn from one sample of a study of cytomegalovirus exposure and HLA in healthy donors. Repertoires were generated with immunoSEQ multiplex PCR, while TCRdb's copy carries only in-frame clones and drops some. The table includes around 130,000 clones, around 80% detected once. Sequenced input: PBMCs. Receptors were obtained from a man aged 35 to 55 in good health and CMV-seronegative. Both conserved end residues are part of each CDR3. A D gene is named only where the DNA matches it firmly. Expanded clones are given a class, and other clones once, few, many or no size at all.

v_call	clone_size	j_call	d_call	cdr3_nt	cdr3_aa
TRBV11-2	once	TRBJ2-3	TRBD1	TGTGCCAGCAGCAATACCGGGACAGCCACAGATACGCAGTATTTT	CASSNTGTATDTQYF
TRBV27	-	TRBJ2-7	TRBD1	TGTGCCAGCAGTTTAAATTGGTGGGACAGAGACTCCTACGAGCAGTACTTC	CASSLNWWDRDSYEQYF
TRBV4-2	-	TRBJ1-2	TRBD1	TGTGCCAGCAGCCAAGATTTACAGGGGAACTATGGCTACACCTTC	CASSQDLQGNYGYTF
TRBV9	few	TRBJ1-2	-	TGTGCCAGCAGCTCCACAGTACGAGGGCGAAACTATGGCTACACCTTC	CASSSTVRGRNYGYTF
TRBV9	-	TRBJ1-4	-	TGTGCCAGCAGCGCCTCAGGTGGGGGGTTAGGCGAAAAACTGTTTTTT	CASSASGGGLGEKLFF
TRBV7-9	few	TRBJ2-7	TRBD2	TGTTCCAGCAGCTTCACTAGCGGGACTCACTACGAGCAGTACTTC	CSSSFTSGTHYEQYF
TRBV7-3	-	TRBJ2-1	TRBD2	TGTGCCAGCAGCTTAACGCGGGGGGATGAGCAGTTCTTC	CASSLTRGDEQFF
TRBV6-4	-	TRBJ2-6	TRBD1	TGTGCCAGCAGTCCGGACAGGGCGTCTGGGGCCAACGTCCTGACTTTC	CASSPDRASGANVLTF
TRBV5-4	-	TRBJ2-7	-	TGTGCCAGCAGCCCTAACAGGGTCGAGCAGTACTTC	CASSPNRVEQYF
TRBV10-2	-	TRBJ1-1	TRBD1	TGCGCCAGCAGTGGGACAGGCGGAAGGGTTGAAGCTTTCTTT	CASSGTGGRVEAFF
TRBV4-3	-	TRBJ2-7	-	TGCGCCAGCAGCCAATCGGGGTTCGGGATGTGGGGTCAAGGGGAGCAGTACTTC	CASSQSGFGMWGQGEQYF
TRBV7-6	-	TRBJ2-7	TRBD1	TGTGCCAGCAGCTTATCCCTAACAGGGGACCAGACGAGCTCCTACGAGCAGTACTTC	CASSLSLTGDQTSSYEQYF
TRBV4-2	-	TRBJ2-3	TRBD2	TGTGCCAGCAGCCAAGTCTTGACTAGCGGGACCCCCACAGATACGCAGTATTTT	CASSQVLTSGTPTDTQYF
TRBV5-4	-	TRBJ2-7	TRBD1	TGTGCCAGCAGTCGACCCACACCGGGACAGGGTTACGAGCAGTACTTC	CASSRPTPGQGYEQYF
TRBV10-3	-	TRBJ2-7	TRBD2	TGTGCCATCAGTGAGACCGTGGGAACTAGCGACCACGAGCAGTACTTC	CAISETVGTSDHEQYF
TRBV4-1	-	TRBJ1-1	-	TGCGCCAGCAGCCAAGATGCCAGGGTATTGGTCCCGGGTGGTGAAGCTTTCTTT	CASSQDARVLVPGGEAFF
TRBV5-8	-	TRBJ1-2	-	TGTGCCAGCAGCTTGGACAGCGGAGGATACCTATATGGCTACACCTTC	CASSLDSGGYLYGYTF
TRBV5-4	-	TRBJ2-1	-	TGTGCCAGCAGCCCGGGACTCACTGGATCCTACAATGAGCAGTTCTTC	CASSPGLTGSYNEQFF
TRBV27	-	TRBJ2-1	TRBD2	TGTGCCAGCAGTTTGCGGGAGGGGGTTAATGAGCAGTTCTTC	CASSLREGVNEQFF
TRBV2	-	TRBJ2-3	-	TGTGCCAGCAGTGAATTAGCCGGATTCACAGATACGCAGTATTTT	CASSELAGFTDTQYF
TRBV9	once	TRBJ2-7	TRBD1	TGTGCCAGCAGCCTGGGACAGGGCTACGAGCAGTACTTC	CASSLGQGYEQYF
TRBV21-1	few	TRBJ2-1	-	TGTGCCAGCAGCAAACCATTGGACAGGGGCAACAATGAGCAGTTCTTC	CASSKPLDRGNNEQFF
TRBV19	few	TRBJ2-7	-	TGTGCCAGTAGTGGAGGGGGCTACGAGCAGTACTTC	CASSGGGYEQYF
TRBV4-2	-	TRBJ1-1	TRBD1	TGTGCCAGCAGCCAAGATCAGGGGGCCACGAACACTGAAGCTTTCTTT	CASSQDQGATNTEAFF
TRBV6-6	few	TRBJ2-1	-	TGTGCCAGCAGCCACCTAGCGCCCAATGAGCAGTTCTTC	CASSHLAPNEQFF
TRBV28	-	TRBJ2-7	-	TGTGCCAGCAGTCCCCGGGACTGGGCCTACGAGCAGTACTTC	CASSPRDWAYEQYF